The 14 T cell receptor beta chains below all came from one sample that was sequenced in a study of regulatory T cells in long-lasting Graves disease. CDR3 regions were amplified by Arm-PCR using iRepertoire HTBI primers to build TCR beta libraries. In TCRdb, the multiplex PCR reads were re-called with MiXCR into one record per CDR3 protein. This table holds a few hundred thousand distinct CDR3 sequences, roughly a quarter found once. The time point denotes: persistent/refractory GD, antithyroid drugs over 5 years with positive TRAb. Isolated PBMC RNA provided the starting material for the TCR library. The material was peripheral blood mononuclear cells (PBMCs), obtained when the disease was refractory, from a patient treated with antithyroid drugs. These TCRs come from a female donor with Graves disease.

This chain links TRBV27 with TRBJ1-1; possible D gene TRBD1, 5 bases. V gave up 2 bases and J gave up 0 bases, with 10 bases separating them. The germline gives CDR1 MNHEY, CDR2 SMNVEV (reference sequence). This CDR3 has 15 amino acids. The CDR3, as DNA: TGTGCCAGCAGTTTACTTGGGGCTATGAACACTGAAGCTTTCTTT. It codes for CASSLLGAMNTEAFF.

This clonotype was found many times. This chain uses TRBV6-9 with TRBJ2-5; 8 nucleotides match TRBD1. J gave up 5 bases and V 4 bases, and 9 bases lay outside the gene matches. CDR3 length: 15 amino acids. Germline V CDR1 and CDR2: MNHGY, SVAAGI. The CDR3 loop reads CASSLRQGSLETQYF. CDR3 DNA: TGTGCCAGCAGTTTGCGACAGGGGTCGTTGGAGACCCAGTACTTC.

This clonotype occurred a few times. The chain uses TRBV5-1 and TRBJ1-1; no reliable D call. Germline values: CDR1 SGHRS, CDR2 YFSETQ. The CDR3 has 14 residues. V was trimmed by 3 bases and J by 1 base, leaving 10 bases between them. The CDR3 DNA follows: TGCGCCAGCAGCTCAAACCATAAGAACACTGAAGCTTTCTTT. This encodes CASSSNHKNTEAFF.

Many counts were recorded for this clonotype. This sequence joins TRBV28 and TRBJ1-4; D remains unclear. This CDR3 spans 13 amino acids. The germline V and J ends were trimmed by 4 bases and 4 bases, with 7 bases remaining between them. Germline V lookup: CDR1 MDHEN, CDR2 SYDVKM. CDR3 DNA sequence: TGTGCCAGCAGTTACGAGTTTAATGAAAAACTGTTTTTT. Amino acid sequence: CASSYEFNEKLFF.

The V and J genes are TRBV28 and TRBJ2-6, with TRBD1 matching over 8 bases. V was pared by 3 bases and J by 13 bases, with 8 bases of the junction left unmatched. This CDR3 is built from 14 residues. Germline loops: CDR1 MDHEN, CDR2 SYDVKM. CDR3 protein: CASSFRDRYQVLTF. In DNA form, the CDR3 reads TGTGCCAGCAGTTTTAGGGACAGGTACCAAGTCCTGACTTTC.

V is TRBV7-9 and J is TRBJ1-4, with D unclear. Germline V gene lookup returns CDR1 SEHNR and CDR2 FQNEAQ (reference sequence). V was pared by 4 bases and J by 6 bases, with 12 bases between. This CDR3 region has 14 residues. The CDR3 DNA is TGTGCCAGCAGCTCTGGCGGTCGTTATGAAAAACTGTTTTTT. This gives the protein CASSSGGRYEKLFF. The complete variable domain, with remaining parts taken from reference TRBV7-9 and TRBJ1-4, reads DTGVSQNPRHKITKRGQNVTFRCDPISEHNRLYWYRQTLGQGPEFLTYFQNEAQLEKSRLLSDRFSAERPKGSFSTLEIQRTEQGDSAMYLCASSSGGRYEKLFFGSGTQLSVL.

This clonotype has ten or more counts. This chain links TRBV27 with TRBJ1-1; no firm D call. In germline, CDR1 is MNHEY, CDR2 SMNVEV (reference sequence). The CDR3 runs to 15 residues. V was cut by 2 bases and J by 1 base, with 11 bases left in between. In DNA, the CDR3 is TGTGCCAGCAGTTTAGGTCCTGGGCAGAACACTGAAGCTTTCTTT. Its translation is CASSLGPGQNTEAFF.

J is TRBJ1-4 and V is TRBV2; TRBD1 matches at 7 bases. The CDR3 spans 16 residues. Germline V gene sequence: CDR1 SNHLY, CDR2 FYNNEI. The V and J ends lost 6 bases and 4 bases, in that order; junction bases with no gene match: 11. The CDR3 loop reads CASSQGAGTVNEKLFF. CDR3 sequence (DNA): TGTGCCAGCAGCCAAGGAGCCGGGACAGTTAATGAAAAACTGTTTTTT. Based on the CDR3 plus reference TRBV2 and TRBJ1-4, the full variable domain is EPEVTQTPSHQVTQMGQEVILRCVPISNHLYFYWYRQILGQKVEFLVSFYNNEISEKSEIFDDQFSVERPDGSNFTLKIRSTKLEDSAMYFCASSQGAGTVNEKLFFGSGTQLSVL.

This clonotype has only a few counts. The rearrangement uses TRBV12-3 or TRBV12-4 and TRBJ1-1, with 10 bases matching TRBD1. With 6 bases clipped from V and 7 bases from J, the junction kept 2 bases outside the gene matches. There are 12 residues in the CDR3. CDR3 amino acids: CASRRTGGEAFF. CDR3 nucleotide sequence: TGTGCCAGCAGACGGACAGGGGGTGAAGCTTTCTTT.

This rearrangement joins TRBV7-3 to TRBJ2-2, with 10 bases that match TRBD2. The CDR3 has 17 residues. The ends lost 5 bases at V and 6 bases at J; junction bases unmatched: 12. From germline, CDR1 is SGHTA and CDR2 FQGTGA. CDR3 sequence (DNA): TGTGCCAGCAGCCCCTATAACAGCGGGAGGGCCGCCGGGGAGCTGTTTTTT. It translates to CASSPYNSGRAAGELFF.

Remarks on this clonotype: The junction departs from germline at one end; a sequencing error may be responsible. The rearrangement links TRBV5-1 to TRBJ1-1, with D unresolved. Germline V lookup: CDR1 SGHRS, CDR2 YFSETQ. There are 13 residues in the CDR3. This CDR3 is CASSLEAVTGAFF. The CDR3 region has the DNA TGCGCCAGCAGCTTGGAAGCGGTTACTGGAGCTTTCTTT.

Only a few counts were recorded for this clonotype. The chain recombines TRBV7-3 with TRBJ2-2; 7 bases agree with TRBD1. The CDR3 covers 19 residues. Germline CDR1 SGHTA, CDR2 FQGTGA. V shed 1 base and J 3 bases; nucleotides not matched to a gene: 14. The CDR3: CASSLRPTHRGEDTGELFF. The CDR3 DNA is TGTGCCAGCAGCTTAAGACCTACCCACAGGGGCGAAGACACCGGGGAGCTGTTTTTT.

This rearrangement joins TRBV18 to TRBJ1-1, with D possibly being TRBD1 (5 bases). The V end was cut by 4 bases, the J end by 8 bases, with 23 bases between. Germline values: CDR1 KGHSH, CDR2 LQKENI. The CDR3 runs to 16 residues. The CDR3 nucleotides are TGTGCCAGCTCACGAACTGGGGGAGCCCAAGAACGAGAAGCTTTCTTT. Translating it yields CASSRTGGAQEREAFF. Full variable domain (outside the CDR3, taken from reference TRBV18 and TRBJ1-1): NAGVMQNPRHLVRRRGQEARLRCSPMKGHSHVYWYRQLPEEGLKFMVYLQKENIIDESGMPKERFSAEFPKEGPSILRIQQVVRGDSAAYFCASSRTGGAQEREAFFGQGTRLTVV.

V is TRBV30 and J is TRBJ1-3; the D is unclear. Germline-derived CDR1 and CDR2 are GTSNPN and SVGIG (reference sequence). Deletions cut 3 bases from V and 4 bases from J, with 13 bases between. The CDR3 sequence is 14 residues long. CDR3 sequence: CAWRGRSAGNTIYF. DNA of the CDR3: TGTGCCTGGAGGGGCCGAAGCGCGGGAAACACCATATATTTT. The complete variable domain, with remaining parts taken from reference TRBV30 and TRBJ1-3, reads SQTIHQWPATLVQPVGSPLSLECTVEGTSNPNLYWYRQAAGRGLQLLFYSVGIGQISSEVPQNLSASRPQDRQFILSSKKLLLSDSGFYLCAWRGRSAGNTIYFGEGSWLTVV.